This T cell receptor beta chain appears in the sequencing data of a study of shared clonotypes between healthy human individuals. Repertoires were generated with immunoSEQ multiplex PCR, while TCRdb's copy carries only in-frame clones and drops some. The table lists about 2.2 million clones, roughly 95% of them singletons. V shed 7 bases and J shed 6 bases, with 16 bases lying between them. The CDR3 contains 14 residues. CDR1 MNHNY and CDR2 SVGAGI come from the germline V gene (reference sequence). It was CD45RO-negative cells, positively selected for CCR7, that made up naive CD8 cells, with terminally differentiated effector memory CD45RA+ cells excluded. This clone was recorded only once.

The chain has TRBV6-6 and TRBJ1-5, with D perhaps TRBD1 (5 bases). The sample consisted of naive CD8+ T cells from PBMCs. The clonotype comes from a man aged 18 to 30 in good health. Some clones in this sample may be carry-over from other donors' samples. CDR3 coding DNA: TGTGCCAGCACTCTGAGGGGAGAGGGTCAGCCCCAGCATTTT. Its protein product is CASTLRGEGQPQHF.